Presented here are 3 T cell receptor beta chains from one specimen sequenced in a study of shared clonotypes between healthy human individuals. Produced via immunoSEQ multiplex PCR; TCRdb's table is partial and in-frame only. The table lists 1.5 million to 2.5 million clones, approximately 95% of them singletons, with under 1.5% in the top ten. Terminally differentiated effector memory CD45RA+ cells were excluded by CCR7 positive selection of CD45RO-negative cells. Sequenced material: naive CD8+ T cells sorted from blood. These receptors were collected from a man between 18 and 35 years old in good health.

For the CDR3, the DNA is TGTGCCAGCACCCCTTGGGGTAGCGGGGGCTACGAGCAGTACTTC. Its protein product is CASTPWGSGGYEQYF. V is TRBV27 and J is TRBJ2-7; TRBD2 aligns across 9 bases. Germline V lookup: CDR1 MNHEY, CDR2 SMNVEV (reference sequence). J was trimmed by 3 bases and V by 7 bases; bases with no gene match: 10. The CDR3 spans 15 residues.

J is TRBJ2-3 and V is TRBV28; 7 bases match TRBD1. The germline CDR1 and CDR2 sequences are MDHEN and SYDVKM. V shed 5 bases, J shed 2 bases, and the junction held 13 bases outside the gene matches. The CDR3 is made up of 17 amino acids. In nucleotides, the CDR3 is TGTGCCAGCAGTGCCTCCGGGACAGCCTTAATCACAGATACGCAGTATTTT. This sequence encodes CASSASGTALITDTQYF.

This clone was recorded only once. At the DNA level, this CDR3 is encoded by other sequences in the same sample as well. V gene TRBV14 combines with J gene TRBJ2-5, with D possibly TRBD2 on 6 matching bases. Germline V gene sequence: CDR1 SGHDN, CDR2 FVKESK. The CDR3 runs 14 residues. V was clipped by 3 bases and J by 1 base, with 9 bases between them. Here the CDR3 DNA reads TGTGCCAGCAGCCACTGGGACTCCCAAGAGACCCAGTACTTC. Translated, it gives CASSHWDSQETQYF.